These 18 T cell receptor beta chains were sequenced from one sample in a study of T cell clones after liver transplantation. Clones were sequenced by immunoSEQ multiplex PCR, and TCRdb holds only the in-frame ones, with some missing. The data show about 75,000 clones, roughly nine tenths seen once. The specimen comprised CD4+ T cells from blood, sampled before liver transplant. These receptors were obtained from a human donor who received a liver transplant.

J is TRBJ1-3 and V is TRBV30, with D possibly being TRBD1 (5 bases). Germline V gives CDR1 GTSNPN, CDR2 SVGIG (reference sequence). The CDR3 spans 15 residues. The V end was cut by 4 bases, the J end by 0 bases, with 13 bases between. The CDR3 reads CAWNARGSSGNTIYF. For the CDR3, the DNA is TGTGCCTGGAACGCGCGGGGGAGCTCTGGAAACACCATATATTTT.

Concerning this clone itself: The sample has other DNA sequences that encode this CDR3 too. This chain links TRBV2 with TRBJ1-5, with D perhaps TRBD1 (5 bases). Trimming stripped 2 bases from V and 2 bases from J, with 10 bases between. The CDR3 spans 15 residues. Germline CDR1 SNHLY, CDR2 FYNNEI. The CDR3 region is CASSERGGGNQPQHF. CDR3 DNA sequence: TGTGCCAGCAGTGAACGGGGGGGTGGCAATCAGCCCCAGCATTTT.

A word on this clone: The germline gene is not matched at one end of the junction; a read error may be the cause. J is TRBJ2-5 and V is TRBV7-7; TRBD2 is a possible D gene (6 bases). Germline lookup yields CDR1 SSHAT and CDR2 FNYEAQ (reference sequence). CDR3 length: 14 residues. CDR3 region: CASSTGLGEGTQYF. The CDR3, as DNA: TGTGCTAGCAGCACGGGACTCGGTGAAGGGACCCAGTACTTC.

This sequence joins TRBV9 and TRBJ1-5, with no clear D. V was trimmed by 0 bases and J by 5 bases, leaving 12 bases between them. This CDR3 region has 15 residues. Germline V gene data show CDR1 as SGDLS and CDR2 as YYNGEE. CDR3 nucleotides: TGTGCCAGCAGCGTAGATGATAGCTCCGATCAGCCCCAGCATTTT. It specifies CASSVDDSSDQPQHF.

The chain combines TRBV11-3 with TRBJ2-2; possible D gene TRBD2, 5 bases. The CDR3 contains 14 residues. The ends were cut back, 5 bases at V and 0 bases at J, with 7 bases in the middle. The germline CDR1 and CDR2 sequences are SGHNT and YENEEA. CDR3 DNA sequence: TGTGCCAGCAGCAGACTAACGAACACCGGGGAGCTGTTTTTT. Protein sequence: CASSRLTNTGELFF.

The chain recombines TRBV15 with TRBJ2-3; D is undetermined. CDR3 length: 12 residues. Trimming shortened V by 3 bases and J by 4 bases, and 5 bases separated the two germline ends. The germline V gene has CDR1 LNHNV and CDR2 YYDKDF (reference sequence). The DNA of the CDR3 is TGTGCCACCAGCAGTCACGCAGATACGCAGTATTTT. It encodes CATSSHADTQYF.

This chain links TRBV4-3 with TRBJ1-2; the D is unclear. The CDR3 extends over 14 amino acids. Germline V CDR1 and CDR2: LGHNA, YSLEER. V lost 0 bases, J lost 4 bases, and 9 bases lay in between. The CDR3 sequence is CASSQESGPYGYTF. CDR3 DNA sequence: TGCGCCAGCAGCCAAGAATCCGGCCCCTATGGCTACACCTTC.

J is TRBJ1-3 and V is TRBV4-3, with no clear D. This CDR3 has 15 residues. V gave up 0 bases and J gave up 2 bases, with 8 bases separating them. Germline CDR1 is LGHNA and CDR2 is YSLEER. The CDR3 DNA sequence: TGCGCCAGCAGCCAAGACAGAGGAACTGGAAACACCATATATTTT. As protein: CASSQDRGTGNTIYF.

The chain employs TRBV4-3 and TRBJ2-7, with TRBD2 matching 14 bases. Losses at the gene ends were 3 bases for V and 4 bases for J; bases not matched to a gene: 2. There are 15 residues in the CDR3. Germline V gene sequence: CDR1 LGHNA, CDR2 YSLEER. The CDR3 loop is CASSQGLAGVYEQYF. The CDR3, as DNA: TGCGCCAGCAGCCAGGGACTAGCGGGAGTGTACGAGCAGTACTTC.

This clone rates as medium-sized. The chain couples TRBV7-2 to TRBJ2-7; 10 bases map to TRBD2. This CDR3 has 15 residues. V trimming: 1 base; J trimming: 3 bases; junction bases outside the gene matches: 3. The germline CDR1 and CDR2 sequences are SGHTA and FQGNSA. The CDR3 loop is CASSLGPSGSYEQYF. The CDR3 DNA reads as TGTGCCAGCAGCTTAGGGCCTAGCGGGAGCTACGAGCAGTACTTC.

This chain uses TRBV11-2 with TRBJ1-3; D is possibly TRBD1 (6 bases). This CDR3 has 16 amino acids. CDR1 and CDR2 (germline): SGHAT, FQNNGV. V lost 0 bases to trimming and J lost 4 bases, with 13 bases between them. Here the CDR3 DNA reads TGTGCCAGCAGCTTAGATCGCGCAGGGGACGGAAACACCATATATTTT. Amino acids: CASSLDRAGDGNTIYF. The full variable domain, its missing parts supplied by reference TRBV11-2 and TRBJ1-3, is EAGVAQSPRYKIIEKRQSVAFWCNPISGHATLYWYQQILGQGPKLLIQFQNNGVVDDSQLPKDRFSAERLKGVDSTLKIQPAKLEDSAVYLCASSLDRAGDGNTIYFGEGSWLTVV.

The chain joins TRBV2 to TRBJ2-7; 8 nucleotides agree with TRBD1. The CDR3 loop spans 16 amino acids. V lost 6 bases and J lost 3; bases outside the gene matches: 13. Germline CDR1 and CDR2: SNHLY and FYNNEI. The chain's CDR3 is CASRPNRGTAHYEQYF. CDR3 DNA: TGTGCCAGCAGACCAAACAGGGGGACAGCCCACTACGAGCAGTACTTC.

This clone has just a few counts. Other DNA sequences in this sample translate to the same CDR3. The genes are TRBV19 and TRBJ1-1; no clear D. V was shortened by 1 base and J by 1 base, with 4 bases between the two germline ends. The CDR3 loop spans 13 amino acids. CDR1 and CDR2 (germline): LNHDA, SQIVND (reference sequence). CDR3 sequence: CASSIGGNTEAFF. CDR3 bases: TGTGCCAGTAGTATAGGAGGGAACACTGAAGCTTTCTTT.

Only a few counts were recorded for this clone. V and J are TRBV9 and TRBJ2-5, with 14 bases lining up with TRBD2. V was pared by 4 bases and J by 5 bases, with 7 bases of the junction left unmatched. CDR3 size: 16 residues. CDR1 and CDR2 from the germline V gene are SGDLS and YYNGEE. As DNA, the CDR3 is TGTGCCAGCAGCTCAGGACTAGCGGGAGGATGGGAGACCCAGTACTTC. It codes for CASSSGLAGGWETQYF. The complete variable domain, with remaining parts taken from reference TRBV9 and TRBJ2-5, reads DSGVTQTPKHLITATGQRVTLRCSPRSGDLSVYWYQQSLDQGLQFLIQYYNGEERAKGNILERFSAQQFPDLHSELNLSSLELGDSALYFCASSSGLAGGWETQYFGPGTRLLVL.

The chain couples TRBV5-4 to TRBJ1-1; D is unclear. The CDR3 extends over 14 amino acids. V was cut by 0 bases and J by 4 bases, with 10 bases left in between. The germline V gene has CDR1 SGHNT and CDR2 YYREEE (reference sequence). The CDR3 protein is CASSLDQEFTEAFF. For the CDR3, the DNA is TGTGCCAGCAGCTTGGATCAAGAGTTCACTGAAGCTTTCTTT.

The V and J genes are TRBV5-1 and TRBJ1-3; maybe TRBD1 (6 bases). Trimming removed 2 bases from V and 2 bases from J, with 17 bases in between. Germline loops: CDR1 SGHRS, CDR2 YFSETQ. This CDR3 contains 17 residues. The CDR3 spells CASSLAGTGGPGNTIYF. CDR3 DNA sequence: TGCGCCAGCAGCTTAGCCGGGACGGGGGGCCCTGGAAACACCATATATTTT.

CDR3 DNA: TGTGCCAGCAGCACGCGGACAGGGGGCAAGACCCAGTACTTC. It encodes CASSTRTGGKTQYF. The V call is TRBV11-3, the J call TRBJ2-5; 11 nucleotides agree with TRBD1. Trimming cost V 5 bases and J 6 bases; bases outside gene matches: 5. The CDR3 is 14 residues long. CDR1 SGHNT and CDR2 YENEEA come from the germline V gene.

The V gene is TRBV29-1, the J gene TRBJ2-2, with D perhaps being TRBD1 or TRBD2 (7 bases each). From germline, CDR1 is SQVTM and CDR2 ANQGSEA. This CDR3 region has 14 residues. V was shortened by 7 bases and J by 5 bases, with 17 bases between the two germline ends. This chain's CDR3 is CSGGQLGGTGELFF. The CDR3 DNA sequence: TGCAGCGGGGGACAGCTGGGAGGGACCGGGGAGCTGTTTTTT.